Each of the 3 T cell receptor beta chains below was sequenced from the same sample in a study of blood T cell repertoires in COVID-19. Using immunoSEQ multiplex PCR, the repertoire was profiled, and TCRdb retains in-frame clones only, with some absent. The sample includes 150,000 to 200,000 clones, around three quarters of them seen just once. Sequenced sample: peripheral blood. The receptor set was obtained from a man between 60 and 75 years old with active or convalescent COVID-19.

The chain combines TRBV19 with TRBJ2-4; 8 bases line up with TRBD1. The germline V gene encodes CDR1 LNHDA and CDR2 SQIVND (reference sequence). The length of the CDR3 is 15 residues. J gave up 6 bases and V 5 bases, and 9 bases lay outside the gene matches. In nucleotides, the CDR3 is TGTGCCAGTAGTGGACAGGGAGTGATTGGAAACATTCAGTACTTC. Its protein is CASSGQGVIGNIQYF.

This clone was picked up one time. CDR3 bases: TGCGCCAGCAGCTTGGGCGCTAGCGGGAACACCGGGGAGCTGTTTTTT. Protein product: CASSLGASGNTGELFF. The chain links TRBV5-1 to TRBJ2-2; the match to TRBD2 covers 7 bases. This CDR3 is 16 amino acids long. The trim removed 0 bases at V and 1 base at J, leaving 3 bases unmatched. Germline V gene lookup returns CDR1 SGHRS and CDR2 YFSETQ.

The gene calls are TRBV19 and TRBJ2-1; D is perhaps TRBD2 (6 bases). The CDR3 runs to 14 residues. The V end lost 3 bases, the J end lost 8 bases, and 14 bases lay between the germline ends. Germline CDR1 is LNHDA and CDR2 is SQIVND (reference sequence). The DNA for the CDR3 is TGTGCCAGTAGTATTGCGGGGCCGGGGGATGAGCAGTTCTTC. It yields the protein CASSIAGPGDEQFF. Looking up the rest from reference TRBV19 and TRBJ2-1 gives the full variable domain: DGGITQSPKYLFRKEGQNVTLSCEQNLNHDAMYWYRQDPGQGLRLIYYSQIVNDFQKGDIAEGYSVSREKKESFPLTVTSAQKNPTAFYLCASSIAGPGDEQFFGPGTRLTVL.